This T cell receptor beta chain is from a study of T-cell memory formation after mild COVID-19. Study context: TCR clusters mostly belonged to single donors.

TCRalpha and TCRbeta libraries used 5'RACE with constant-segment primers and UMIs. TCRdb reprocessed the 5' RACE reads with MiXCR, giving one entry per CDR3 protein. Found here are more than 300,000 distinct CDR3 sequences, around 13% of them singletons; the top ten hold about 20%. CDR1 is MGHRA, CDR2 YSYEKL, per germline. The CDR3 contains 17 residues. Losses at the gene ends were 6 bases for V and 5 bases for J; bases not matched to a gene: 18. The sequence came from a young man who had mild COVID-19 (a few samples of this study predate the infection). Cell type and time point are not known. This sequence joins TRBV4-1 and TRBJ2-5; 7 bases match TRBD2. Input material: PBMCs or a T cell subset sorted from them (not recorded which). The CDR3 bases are TGCGCCAGCAGTCCTACCTGGAGCGGGGAATTGCAGGAGACCCAGTACTTC. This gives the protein CASSPTWSGELQETQYF.